This T cell receptor (beta chain) was captured in a study of PD-1 blockade in mismatch repair-deficient tumors. Assay used: immunoSEQ multiplex PCR; TCRdb lists only in-frame clones, some missing. The table includes some 120,000 clones, 85% to 90% detected once. TCR sequencing covered a few patients who responded to pembrolizumab. Per germline, CDR1 MNHNY and CDR2 SVGAGI (reference sequence). Trimming removed 0 bases at V and 4 bases at J, with 9 bases between. CDR3 length: 14 residues. Here the sequenced sample was peripheral blood, taken 44 weeks after starting pembrolizumab. The V gene is TRBV6-6, the J gene TRBJ1-2, with D possibly matching TRBD1 (5 bases). The TCR sequence derives from an adult with mismatch repair-deficient cancer. The chain's CDR3 is CASSYSMGTYGYTF. CDR3 sequence (DNA): TGTGCCAGCAGTTACTCGATGGGGACCTATGGCTACACCTTC.